The clone carrying this TCR beta chain has just one count. The data were obtained in a study of OX40 agonist ivuxolimab in advanced cancers. Clones were sequenced by immunoSEQ multiplex PCR, and TCRdb holds only the in-frame ones, with some missing. The repertoire consists of about 50,000 clones, with approximately 91% occurring once and the leading ten covering less than 7.5%. Germline V CDR1 and CDR2: MNHEY, SMNVEV (reference sequence). V lost 5 bases to trimming and J lost 2 bases, with 10 bases between them. The CDR3 totals 14 residues. This rearrangement joins TRBV27 to TRBJ2-1; D gene ambiguous. This sequence originates from an adult with an advanced solid tumor such as melanoma, head and neck, liver or kidney cancer. This specimen consisted of CD4+ or CD8+ T cells sorted from blood, obtained in a trial of the OX40 agonist ivuxolimab. CDR3 loop: CASSTIPTYNEQFF. DNA for the CDR3: TGTGCCAGCAGTACGATACCGACCTACAATGAGCAGTTCTTC.